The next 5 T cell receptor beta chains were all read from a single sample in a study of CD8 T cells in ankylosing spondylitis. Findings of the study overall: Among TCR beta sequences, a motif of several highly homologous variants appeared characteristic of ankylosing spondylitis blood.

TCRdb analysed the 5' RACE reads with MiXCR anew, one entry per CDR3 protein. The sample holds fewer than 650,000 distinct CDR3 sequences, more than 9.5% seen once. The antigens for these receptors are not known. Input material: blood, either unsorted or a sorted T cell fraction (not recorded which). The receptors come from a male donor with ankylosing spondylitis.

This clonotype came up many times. CDR3 in DNA: TGCAGTGCTAGCCAACAGATTGGGGTTCCCGGGGAGCTGTTTTTT. Its translation is CSASQQIGVPGELFF. The chain recombines TRBV20-1 with TRBJ2-2; D is unresolved. With 3 bases removed from V and 6 bases from J, the gap between germline ends came to 17 bases. The CDR3 consists of 15 residues. Germline CDR1 and CDR2: DFQATT and SNEGSKA (reference sequence).

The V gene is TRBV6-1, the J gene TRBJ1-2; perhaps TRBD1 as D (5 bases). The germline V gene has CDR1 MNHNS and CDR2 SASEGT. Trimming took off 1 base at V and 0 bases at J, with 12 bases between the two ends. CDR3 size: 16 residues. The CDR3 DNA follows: TGTGCCAGCAGTGAAGACGGGGGGGACCCTAACTATGGCTACACCTTC. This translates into CASSEDGGDPNYGYTF.

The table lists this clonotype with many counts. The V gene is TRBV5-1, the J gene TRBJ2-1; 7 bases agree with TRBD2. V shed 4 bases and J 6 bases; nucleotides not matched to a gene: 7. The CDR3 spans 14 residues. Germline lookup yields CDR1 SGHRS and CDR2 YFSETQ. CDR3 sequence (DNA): TGCGCCAGCAGCCCAAGACTAGCCCTCAATGAGCAGTTCTTC. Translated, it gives CASSPRLALNEQFF.

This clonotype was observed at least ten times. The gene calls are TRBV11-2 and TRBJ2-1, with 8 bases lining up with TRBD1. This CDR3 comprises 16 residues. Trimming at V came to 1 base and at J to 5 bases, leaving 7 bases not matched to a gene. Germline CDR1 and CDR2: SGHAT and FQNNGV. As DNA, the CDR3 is TGTGCCAGCAGCTTAGTGGGACAGGTGGGCGACAATGAGCAGTTCTTC. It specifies CASSLVGQVGDNEQFF.

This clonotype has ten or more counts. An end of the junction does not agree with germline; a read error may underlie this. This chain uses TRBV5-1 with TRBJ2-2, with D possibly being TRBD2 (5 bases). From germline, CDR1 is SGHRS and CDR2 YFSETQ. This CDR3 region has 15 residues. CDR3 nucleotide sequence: TGTGCCAGCAGCTTAGCGAGCGGGAACACCGGGGAGCTGTTTTTT. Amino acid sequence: CASSLASGNTGELFF.